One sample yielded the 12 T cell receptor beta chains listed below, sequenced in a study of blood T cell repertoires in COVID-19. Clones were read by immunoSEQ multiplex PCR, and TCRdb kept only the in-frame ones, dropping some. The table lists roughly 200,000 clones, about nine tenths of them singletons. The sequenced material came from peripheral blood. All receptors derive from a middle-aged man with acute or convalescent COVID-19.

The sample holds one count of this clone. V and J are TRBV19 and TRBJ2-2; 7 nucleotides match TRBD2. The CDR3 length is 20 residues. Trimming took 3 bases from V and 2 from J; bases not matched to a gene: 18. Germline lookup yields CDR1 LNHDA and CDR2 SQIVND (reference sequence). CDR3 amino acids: CASSIGRWATRGVNTGELFF. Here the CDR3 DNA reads TGTGCCAGTAGTATTGGTAGATGGGCAACTCGGGGGGTTAACACCGGGGAGCTGTTTTTT.

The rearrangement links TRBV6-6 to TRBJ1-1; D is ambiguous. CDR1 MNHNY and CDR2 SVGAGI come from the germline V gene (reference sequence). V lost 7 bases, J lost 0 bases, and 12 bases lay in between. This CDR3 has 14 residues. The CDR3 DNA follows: TGTGCCAGCAATTTACAGAAAATGAACACTGAAGCTTTCTTT. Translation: CASNLQKMNTEAFF.

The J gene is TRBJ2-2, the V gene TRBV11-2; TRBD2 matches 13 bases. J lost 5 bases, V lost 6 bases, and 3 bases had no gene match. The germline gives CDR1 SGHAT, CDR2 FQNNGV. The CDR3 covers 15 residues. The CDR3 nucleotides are TGTGCCAGCAGTAAACTAGCGGGAGGGACCGGGGAGCTGTTTTTT. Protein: CASSKLAGGTGELFF.

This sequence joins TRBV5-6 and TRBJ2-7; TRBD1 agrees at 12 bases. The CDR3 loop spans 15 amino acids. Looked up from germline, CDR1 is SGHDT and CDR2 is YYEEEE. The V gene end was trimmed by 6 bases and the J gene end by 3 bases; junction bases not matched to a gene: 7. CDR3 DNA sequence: TGTGCCAGCACCCTGGGGACAGGGGGCGTCTACGAGCAGTACGTC. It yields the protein CASTLGTGGVYEQYV.

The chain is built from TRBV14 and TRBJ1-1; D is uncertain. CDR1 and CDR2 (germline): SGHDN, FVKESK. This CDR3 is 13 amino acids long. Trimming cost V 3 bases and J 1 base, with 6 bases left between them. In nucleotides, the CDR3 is TGTGCCAGCAGCCATACACGGAACACTGAAGCTTTCTTT. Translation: CASSHTRNTEAFF.

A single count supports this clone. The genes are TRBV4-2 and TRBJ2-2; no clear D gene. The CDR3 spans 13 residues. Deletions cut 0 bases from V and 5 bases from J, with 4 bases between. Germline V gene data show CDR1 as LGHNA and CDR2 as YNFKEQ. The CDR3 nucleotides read TGTGCCAGCAGCCAAGAAGCGACCGGGGAGCTGTTTTTT. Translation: CASSQEATGELFF.

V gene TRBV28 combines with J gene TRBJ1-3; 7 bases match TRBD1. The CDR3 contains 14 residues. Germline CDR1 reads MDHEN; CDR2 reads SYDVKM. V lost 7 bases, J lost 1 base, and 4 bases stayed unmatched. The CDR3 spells CASIPQGSGNTIYF. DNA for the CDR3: TGTGCCAGCATCCCACAGGGGTCTGGAAACACCATATATTTT.

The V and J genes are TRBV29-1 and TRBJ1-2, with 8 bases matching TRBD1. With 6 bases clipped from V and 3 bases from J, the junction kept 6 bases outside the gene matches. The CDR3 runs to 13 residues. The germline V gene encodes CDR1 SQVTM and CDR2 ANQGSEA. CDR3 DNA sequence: TGCAGCGTGAACCCGACAGGGGACTATGGCTACACCTTC. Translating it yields CSVNPTGDYGYTF.

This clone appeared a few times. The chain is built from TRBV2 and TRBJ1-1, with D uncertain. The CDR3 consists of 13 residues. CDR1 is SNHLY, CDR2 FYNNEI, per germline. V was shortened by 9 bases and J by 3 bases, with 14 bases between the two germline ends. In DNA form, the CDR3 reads TGTGCCAGTCTCGGGTCCCGGGACACTGAAGCTTTCTTT. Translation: CASLGSRDTEAFF.

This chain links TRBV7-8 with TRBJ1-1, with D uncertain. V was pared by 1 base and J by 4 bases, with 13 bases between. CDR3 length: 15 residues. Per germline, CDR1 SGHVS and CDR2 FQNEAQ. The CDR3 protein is CASSLDWASGTEAFF. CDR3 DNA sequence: TGTGCCAGCAGCTTAGACTGGGCGAGCGGCACTGAAGCTTTCTTT.

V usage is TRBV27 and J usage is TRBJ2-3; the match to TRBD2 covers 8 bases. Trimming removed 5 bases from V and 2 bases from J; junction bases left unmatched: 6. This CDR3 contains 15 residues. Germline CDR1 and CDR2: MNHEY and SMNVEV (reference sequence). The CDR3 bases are TGTGCCAGCAGTCCACTAGCGGAGCCCACAGATACGCAGTATTTT. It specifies CASSPLAEPTDTQYF.

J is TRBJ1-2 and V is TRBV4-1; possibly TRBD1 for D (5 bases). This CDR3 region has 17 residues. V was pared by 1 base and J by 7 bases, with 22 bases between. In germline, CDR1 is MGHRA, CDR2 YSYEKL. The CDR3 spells CASSQGASSGLGLGYTF. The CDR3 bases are TGCGCCAGCAGCCAAGGGGCCTCCTCAGGGTTGGGTCTTGGCTACACCTTC.